The 9 T cell receptor beta chains in this list originate from one sample, sequenced in a study of T cells in Graves' hyperthyroidism and ophthalmopathy. From RNA transcripts, TCR beta CDR3 regions were amplified. First-round RT-PCR targeting the TCR CDR3 was performed with the HTBI primer set. TCRdb redid the calling of the multiplex PCR reads with MiXCR, one entry per CDR3 protein. The table includes approximately 610,000 distinct CDR3 sequences, 16% detected once. The sequencing sample was made of blood. Source of these receptors: a woman under 30 with Graves' hyperthyroidism.

The table lists this clonotype with a few counts. This sequence joins TRBV29-1 and TRBJ2-2, with TRBD2 matching over 8 bases. CDR3 length equals 14 residues. Germline lookup yields CDR1 SQVTM and CDR2 ANQGSEA. The junction had 5 bases not matched to a gene; V was cut back by 4 bases and J by 4 bases. CDR3 coding DNA: TGCAGCGTTGGGGCGGGAGGTGGCACCGGGGAGCTGTTTTTT. Its translation is CSVGAGGGTGELFF.

The table lists this clonotype with a few counts. CDR3 loop: CSAREVGRGSDQPQHF. DNA of the CDR3: TGCAGTGCTAGAGAGGTGGGCAGGGGGTCGGATCAGCCCCAGCATTTT. The rearrangement joins TRBV20-1 to TRBJ1-5; 7 nucleotides line up with TRBD1. Looked up from germline, CDR1 is DFQATT and CDR2 is SNEGSKA (reference sequence). There are 16 residues in the CDR3. With 0 bases clipped from V and 5 bases from J, the junction kept 10 bases outside the gene matches.

The table lists this clonotype with a few counts. The rearrangement joins TRBV6-1 to TRBJ2-3; a possible D gene is TRBD2 (6 bases). Trimming shortened V by 7 bases and J by 0 bases, and 14 bases separated the two germline ends. Germline V gives CDR1 MNHNS, CDR2 SASEGT. CDR3 length equals 15 residues. CDR3 coding DNA: TGTGCCAGCATCAGGAGGACTACCAGCACAGATACGCAGTATTTT. The encoded protein is CASIRRTTSTDTQYF.

This clonotype occurred many times. V gene TRBV12-5 combines with J gene TRBJ2-3; D possibly matches TRBD1 or TRBD2 (5 bases each). Looked up from germline, CDR1 is LGHNT and CDR2 is FRNRAP. This CDR3 contains 18 residues. The ends were cut back, 1 base at V and 3 bases at J, with 20 bases in the middle. Here the CDR3 DNA reads TGTGCTAGTGGTTTGGACCCACGGGGCCCGGGCGTGACAGATACGCAGTATTTT. Translated, it gives CASGLDPRGPGVTDTQYF.

This clonotype was seen only a few times. CDR3 sequence (DNA): TGTGCCAGCAGTGCGGGGCAGTACAATCAGCCCCAGCATTTT. This translates into CASSAGQYNQPQHF. V and J are TRBV6-1 and TRBJ1-5; a possible D gene is TRBD1 (5 bases). The CDR3 has 14 residues. V was clipped by 4 bases and J by 3 bases, with 10 bases between them. Germline loops: CDR1 MNHNS, CDR2 SASEGT.

The gene calls are TRBV20-1 and TRBJ1-3; D is undetermined. CDR1 DFQATT and CDR2 SNEGSKA come from the germline V gene (reference sequence). Trimming removed 2 bases from V and 4 bases from J, with 9 bases in between. CDR3 length: 13 residues. CDR3 DNA: TGCAGTGCTAGACGCCCTCTCGGAAACACCATATATTTT. Translating it yields CSARRPLGNTIYF.

This clonotype was counted many times. V is TRBV28 and J is TRBJ2-7, with unresolved D. V lost 3 bases to trimming and J lost 4 bases, with 10 bases between them. CDR1 and CDR2 from the germline V gene are MDHEN and SYDVKM. This CDR3 region has 13 residues. The CDR3 is CASSFPVAYEQYF. CDR3 DNA: TGTGCCAGCAGTTTCCCGGTTGCTTACGAGCAGTACTTC.

This clonotype was counted only a few times. Since a much larger clone is just one base distant, this may be a read error. The V gene is TRBV11-2, the J gene TRBJ1-1; no firm D call. The CDR3 totals 13 residues. V was shortened by 5 bases and J by 11 bases, with 18 bases between the two germline ends. CDR1 SGHAT and CDR2 FQNNGV come from the germline V gene. As DNA, the CDR3 is TGTGCCAGCAGCCCAGATCGTGGGAGAGGGGCTTTCTTT. It yields the protein CASSPDRGRGAFF.

This clonotype was seen a few times. This sequence joins TRBV7-9 and TRBJ2-7, with 12 positions matching TRBD2. V lost 0 bases and J lost 0; bases outside the gene matches: 15. The CDR3 length is 21 residues. Per germline, CDR1 SEHNR and CDR2 FQNEAQ (reference sequence). CDR3 DNA: TGTGCCAGCAGCTTAGCGCTGGCCCGAGGACTAGCGGGGTCACGCTCCTACGAGCAGTACTTC. Its protein is CASSLALARGLAGSRSYEQYF.